The 25 T cell receptor beta chains below come from one sample, sequenced in a study of T cells in Graves' hyperthyroidism and ophthalmopathy. RNA transcripts gave rise to amplified TCR beta CDR3 regions. Primed by the HTBI set, a first-round RT-PCR was run on the TCR CDR3. TCRdb reanalysed the multiplex PCR reads using MiXCR and keeps one entry per CDR3 protein. This sample has 600,000 to 800,000 distinct CDR3 sequences; under 45% occur once, and the top ten carry roughly 31%. Sequenced sample: blood. The origin of the receptors is a woman between 35 and 50 years old with Graves' hyperthyroidism.

The chain joins TRBV7-2 to TRBJ1-5; weak D call: TRBD1 (6 bases). Germline CDR1 SGHTA, CDR2 FQGNSA. This CDR3 has 13 residues. Between the trimmed V and J ends, which lost 7 bases and 7 bases, there was a span of 14 bases. The CDR3 DNA is TGTGCCAGCAACGAACAGGGAGGCCAGCCCCAGCATTTT. Translated: CASNEQGGQPQHF.

This clonotype was seen a few times. V and J are TRBV6-2 or TRBV6-3 and TRBJ1-4; unclear D gene. Germline CDR1 reads MNHEY; CDR2 reads SVGEGT. V lost 6 bases to trimming and J lost 0 bases, with 14 bases between them. This CDR3 is built from 16 residues. The CDR3 here is CASSSFDTATNEKLFF. In DNA form, the CDR3 reads TGTGCCAGCAGCTCTTTCGACACTGCAACTAATGAAAAACTGTTTTTT.

The J gene is TRBJ2-7, the V gene TRBV6-5, with D hard to call. CDR3 length equals 14 residues. V was clipped by 6 bases and J by 7 bases, with 19 bases between them. Germline V lookup: CDR1 MNHEY, CDR2 SVGAGI. The chain's CDR3 is CASSPSGRPREQYF. The CDR3 DNA reads TGTGCCAGCAGCCCCTCTGGCAGGCCCAGGGAGCAGTACTTC.

This clonotype was picked up many times. CDR3 nucleotide sequence: TGTGCCAGCAGTGATAGGACAGCCGACACCGGGGAGCTGTTTTTT. Translated: CASSDRTADTGELFF. The J gene is TRBJ2-2, the V gene TRBV2; possibly TRBD1 for D (6 bases). The germline gives CDR1 SNHLY, CDR2 FYNNEI. CDR3 length equals 15 residues. V lost 3 bases and J 3 bases, leaving 11 bases between the germline ends.

V and J are TRBV7-8 and TRBJ1-3; D not resolved. The CDR3 extends over 16 amino acids. The V gene's germline CDR1 is SGHVS and CDR2 FQNEAQ. With 5 bases removed from V and 0 bases from J, the gap between germline ends came to 14 bases. CDR3 in DNA: TGTGCCAGCAGCCCACTTGACGCAGCCTCTGGAAACACCATATATTTT. Translating gives CASSPLDAASGNTIYF.

This clonotype turned up a few times. CDR3 bases: TGCAGTGCGAGGACCCCCGGGGGTGTCTATGGCTACACCTTC. The encoded protein is CSARTPGGVYGYTF. The chain combines TRBV20-1 with TRBJ1-2; tentatively, D is TRBD1 (5 bases). Trimming took off 6 bases at V and 4 bases at J, with 18 bases between the two ends. Germline V CDR1 and CDR2: DFQATT, SNEGSKA (reference sequence). The CDR3 has 14 amino acids.

The chain couples TRBV2 to TRBJ1-2; D may be TRBD1 (6 bases). There are 15 residues in the CDR3. V lost 1 base and J lost 2, with 11 bases in between. Germline lookup yields CDR1 SNHLY and CDR2 FYNNEI. In DNA form, the CDR3 reads TGTGCCAGCAGTGAAGGGGCAGGGGTCAACTATGGCTACACCTTC. It encodes CASSEGAGVNYGYTF.

J is TRBJ1-2 and V is TRBV5-1; 9 bases line up with TRBD1. The V segment lost 4 bases and the J segment 8 bases; nucleotides outside the gene matches: 6. Germline loops: CDR1 SGHRS, CDR2 YFSETQ. The CDR3 is 13 amino acids. CDR3 sequence (DNA): TGCGCCAGCAGCACGGGACAGGGTATCGGCTACACCTTC. Its protein product is CASSTGQGIGYTF.

This clonotype was seen more than once but under ten times. DNA for the CDR3: TGCGCCAGCAGCTTTGACAGTAACACCGGGGAGCTGTTTTTT. Amino acid sequence: CASSFDSNTGELFF. The chain employs TRBV5-1 and TRBJ2-2; a weak D match, TRBD1 (5 bases). The CDR3 totals 14 residues. Germline values: CDR1 SGHRS, CDR2 YFSETQ. The V gene lost 2 bases and the J gene lost 2 bases, with 7 bases spanning the gap. Full variable domain (rest looked up from reference TRBV5-1 and TRBJ2-2): KAGVTQTPRYLIKTRGQQVTLSCSPISGHRSVSWYQQTPGQGLQFLFEYFSETQRNKGNFPGRFSGRQFSNSRSEMNVSTLELGDSALYLCASSFDSNTGELFFGEGSRLTVL.

This clonotype has at least ten counts. This chain connects TRBV29-1 to TRBJ1-2, with 7 bases matching TRBD1. Germline CDR1 is SQVTM and CDR2 is ANQGSEA. This CDR3 has 12 amino acids. The V gene end was trimmed by 5 bases and the J gene end by 3 bases; junction bases not matched to a gene: 3. The CDR3 DNA is TGCAGCGTTCGGCAGGGGGACTATGGCTACACCTTC. Translated, it gives CSVRQGDYGYTF. The entire variable domain, with the rest obtained from reference TRBV29-1 and TRBJ1-2, is as follows: SAVISQKPSRDICQRGTSLTIQCQVDSQVTMMFWYRQQPGQSLTLIATANQGSEATYESGFVIDKFPISRPNLTFSTLTVSNMSPEDSSIYLCSVRQGDYGYTFGSGTRLTVV.

Ten or more counts support this clonotype. This chain connects TRBV29-1 to TRBJ1-1; D is undetermined. Germline loops: CDR1 SQVTM, CDR2 ANQGSEA. The V end lost 7 bases, the J end lost 4 bases, and 16 bases lay between the germline ends. The CDR3 has 13 amino acids. The CDR3 protein is CSGVVVSPTEAFF. CDR3 in DNA: TGCAGCGGGGTGGTTGTCAGTCCCACTGAAGCTTTCTTT.

This clonotype has just a few counts. The gene calls are TRBV5-1 and TRBJ2-5, with 7 bases identical to TRBD1. This CDR3 contains 16 residues. Losses at the gene ends were 7 bases for V and 0 bases for J; bases not matched to a gene: 12. Germline assignment: CDR1 SGHRS and CDR2 YFSETQ. In DNA form, the CDR3 reads TGCGCCAGCGGACACACCGGGACAGTCTACCAAGAGACCCAGTACTTC. Translating it yields CASGHTGTVYQETQYF.

The chain combines TRBV29-1 with TRBJ1-2, with D perhaps TRBD1 (6 bases). Deletions cut 3 bases from V and 3 bases from J, with 14 bases between. Per germline, CDR1 SQVTM and CDR2 ANQGSEA. The CDR3 runs to 14 residues. CDR3 loop: CSVDDRRVDYGYTF. DNA for the CDR3: TGCAGCGTTGACGACAGGAGGGTGGACTATGGCTACACCTTC.

A remark on this clonotype: A much larger clone sits a single nucleotide away, making a read error possible. No conserved phenylalanine or tryptophan ends this CDR3, so it is likely a read error. The chain has TRBV11-1 and TRBJ1-1, with 8 bases matching TRBD1. There are 13 residues in the CDR3. Per germline, CDR1 SGHAT and CDR2 FQDESV (reference sequence). The V gene end was trimmed by 4 bases and the J gene end by 7 bases; junction bases not matched to a gene: 5. The CDR3: CASSYDRGGEAFL. CDR3 DNA sequence: TGTGCCAGCAGCTACGACAGGGGAGGTGAAGCTTTCTTA.

This clonotype was seen only once. The chain recombines TRBV10-3 with TRBJ2-5; perhaps TRBD2 as D (5 bases). Germline CDR1 ENHRY, CDR2 SYGVKD. The length of the CDR3 is 13 residues. V dropped 4 bases and J dropped 4 bases, with 10 bases sitting between them. This CDR3 reads CAISATGRETQYF. In DNA form, the CDR3 reads TGTGCCATCAGTGCAACGGGGAGAGAGACCCAGTACTTC.

CDR3 sequence reads: CASSYMATYNSPLHF. The CDR3 DNA follows: TGTGCCAGCAGTTACATGGCCACCTATAATTCACCCCTCCACTTT. This chain joins TRBV6-6 and TRBJ1-6; D unclear. Germline V lookup: CDR1 MNHNY, CDR2 SVGAGI (reference sequence). This CDR3 contains 15 residues. Trimming cost V 2 bases and J 2 bases, with 7 bases left between them.

This clonotype was observed a few times. The chain carries TRBV12-3 or TRBV12-4 and TRBJ1-3; TRBD1 matches at 8 bases. V dropped 5 bases and J dropped 4; count of bases not matched to a gene: 7. This CDR3 is 15 amino acids long. CDR3 sequence (DNA): TGTGCCAGCAGTGTAGACAGGGGTCGAGGAAACACCATATATTTT. Translated: CASSVDRGRGNTIYF.

About this clonotype itself: A much larger clone differs from this one at a single base, so this may be a read error. Without the conserved terminal phenylalanine or tryptophan, this CDR3 likely stems from a read error. The chain employs TRBV12-3 or TRBV12-4 and TRBJ1-5; 7 nucleotides match TRBD1. With V trimmed by 6 bases and J by 8 bases, 4 bases remained unmatched. The CDR3 extends over 12 amino acids. The DNA for the CDR3 is TGTGCCAGCAGCACAGGGGTCAAGCCCCAGCATCTT. This translates into CASSTGVKPQHL.

The chain employs TRBV9 and TRBJ2-5; 8 bases map to TRBD1. Germline lookup yields CDR1 SGDLS and CDR2 YYNGEE. The V and J ends lost 7 bases and 3 bases, in that order; junction bases with no gene match: 8. The CDR3 has 14 amino acids. The CDR3 loop reads CASGAGQGEETQYF. The CDR3 region has the DNA TGTGCCAGCGGCGCCGGACAGGGAGAAGAGACCCAGTACTTC.

This clonotype has a handful of counts. The V call is TRBV4-3, the J call TRBJ1-1; no firm D call. Germline V lookup: CDR1 LGHNA, CDR2 YSLEER. CDR3 size: 15 residues. V was pared by 0 bases and J by 6 bases, with 14 bases between. For the CDR3, the DNA is TGCGCCAGCAGCCAAGAGGGGTATTCGGTCGCTGAAGCTTTCTTT. It translates to CASSQEGYSVAEAFF.

The chain is built from TRBV7-2 and TRBJ1-1; D ambiguous. The CDR3 contains 13 residues. Trimming took off 5 bases at V and 3 bases at J, with 10 bases between the two ends. Per the germline V gene, CDR1 is SGHTA and CDR2 is FQGNSA. In DNA form, the CDR3 reads TGTGCCAGCAGCCCGGAGGTGGACACTGAAGCTTTCTTT. Its protein is CASSPEVDTEAFF.

This clonotype was counted only a few times. This rearrangement joins TRBV7-2 to TRBJ1-5; a weak D match, TRBD1 (6 bases). The CDR3 is 18 residues long. The germline gives CDR1 SGHTA, CDR2 FQGNSA. The V end was cut by 1 base, the J end by 0 bases, with 16 bases between. The CDR3 DNA follows: TGTGCCAGCAGCTTAGGGGTCGGGGGCCTCTATAGCAATCAGCCCCAGCATTTT. Residues: CASSLGVGGLYSNQPQHF.

This clonotype was counted at least ten times. CDR3: CASRVQSGANVLTF. The CDR3 region has the DNA TGTGCCAGTAGGGTTCAATCTGGGGCCAACGTCCTGACTTTC. The chain is built from TRBV19 and TRBJ2-6; D is undetermined. Germline CDR1 and CDR2: LNHDA and SQIVND (reference sequence). V gave up 6 bases and J gave up 1 base, with 7 bases separating them. The CDR3 length is 14 residues.

This clonotype was observed once. This chain links TRBV6-6 with TRBJ2-5, with D possibly TRBD2 on 5 matching bases. The J call may not be correct, given that the DNA end is closer to TRBJ2-1. The V gene's germline CDR1 is MNHNY and CDR2 SVGAGI (reference sequence). The CDR3 is 13 amino acids. For the CDR3, the DNA is TGTGCCAGCAGTTCCGGGGTGAACAGTGAGCAGTTCTTC. It yields the protein CASSSGVNSEQFF.

The V and J genes are TRBV19 and TRBJ2-6; the D is unclear. Germline V lookup: CDR1 LNHDA, CDR2 SQIVND (reference sequence). The V gene lost 7 bases and the J gene lost 0 bases, with 16 bases spanning the gap. The CDR3 is 17 amino acids. CDR3 sequence (DNA): TGTGCCAGTATAGGGTCAGAAGTTAACTCTGGGGCCAACGTCCTGACTTTC. Its translation: CASIGSEVNSGANVLTF.